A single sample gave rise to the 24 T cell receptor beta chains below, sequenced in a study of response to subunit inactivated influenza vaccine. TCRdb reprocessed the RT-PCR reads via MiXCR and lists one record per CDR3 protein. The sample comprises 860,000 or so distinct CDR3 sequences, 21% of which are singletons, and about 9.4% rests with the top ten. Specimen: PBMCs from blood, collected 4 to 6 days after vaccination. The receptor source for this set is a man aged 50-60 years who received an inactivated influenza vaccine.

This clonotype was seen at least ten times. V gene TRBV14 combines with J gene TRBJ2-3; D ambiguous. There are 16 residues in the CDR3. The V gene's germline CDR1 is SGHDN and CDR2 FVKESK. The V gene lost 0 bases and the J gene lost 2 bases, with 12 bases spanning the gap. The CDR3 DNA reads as TGTGCCAGCAGCCAAGATATGGCAGCAAACACAGATACGCAGTATTTT. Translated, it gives CASSQDMAANTDTQYF.

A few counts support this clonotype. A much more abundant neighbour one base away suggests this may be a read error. CDR3 DNA sequence: TGTGCCAGCAGCTTTTTTTCGGCGGGCACAGATACGCAGTATTTT. It specifies CASSFFSAGTDTQYF. The J gene is TRBJ2-3, the V gene TRBV7-8; D ambiguous. The germline CDR1 and CDR2 sequences are SGHVS and FQNEAQ. The CDR3 is made up of 15 amino acids. V lost 3 bases to trimming and J lost 1 base, with 11 bases between them.

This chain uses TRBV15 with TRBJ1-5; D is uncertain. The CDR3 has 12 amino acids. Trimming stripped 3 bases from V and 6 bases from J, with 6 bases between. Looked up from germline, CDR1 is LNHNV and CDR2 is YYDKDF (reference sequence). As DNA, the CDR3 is TGTGCCACCAGCAGTTGGGGTCAGCCCCAGCATTTT. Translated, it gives CATSSWGQPQHF.

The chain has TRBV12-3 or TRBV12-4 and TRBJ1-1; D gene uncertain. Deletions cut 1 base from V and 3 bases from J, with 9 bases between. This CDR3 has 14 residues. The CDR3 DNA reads TGTGCCAGCAGTTTAGTGGGAGGTGACACTGAAGCTTTCTTT. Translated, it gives CASSLVGGDTEAFF.

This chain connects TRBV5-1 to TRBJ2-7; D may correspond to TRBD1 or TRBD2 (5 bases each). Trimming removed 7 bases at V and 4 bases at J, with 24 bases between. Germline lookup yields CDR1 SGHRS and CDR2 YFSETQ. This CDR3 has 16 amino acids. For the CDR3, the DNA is TGCGCCAGCGGGGACGGCCAGAATGCGTTCAATTACGAGCAGTACTTC. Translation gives CASGDGQNAFNYEQYF.

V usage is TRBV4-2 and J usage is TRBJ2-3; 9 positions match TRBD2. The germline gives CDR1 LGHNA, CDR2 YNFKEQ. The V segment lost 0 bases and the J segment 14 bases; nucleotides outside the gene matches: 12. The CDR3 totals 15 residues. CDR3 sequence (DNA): TGTGCCAGCAGCCAAGAAGAGGCTAGCGGGATTGGATGGTATTTT. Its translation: CASSQEEASGIGWYF.

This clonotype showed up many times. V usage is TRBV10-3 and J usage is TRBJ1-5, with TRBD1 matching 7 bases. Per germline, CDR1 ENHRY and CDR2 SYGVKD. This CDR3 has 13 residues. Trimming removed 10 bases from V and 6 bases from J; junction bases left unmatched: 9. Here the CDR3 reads CATRQGEVQPQHF. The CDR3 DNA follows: TGTGCCACAAGACAGGGTGAGGTTCAGCCCCAGCATTTT.

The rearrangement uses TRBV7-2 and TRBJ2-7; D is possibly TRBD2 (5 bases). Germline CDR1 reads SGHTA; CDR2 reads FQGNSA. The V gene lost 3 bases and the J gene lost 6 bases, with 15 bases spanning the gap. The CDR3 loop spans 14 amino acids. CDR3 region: CASSLSGLSGEQYF. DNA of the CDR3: TGTGCCAGCAGCTTGAGCGGTCTCTCGGGCGAGCAGTACTTC.

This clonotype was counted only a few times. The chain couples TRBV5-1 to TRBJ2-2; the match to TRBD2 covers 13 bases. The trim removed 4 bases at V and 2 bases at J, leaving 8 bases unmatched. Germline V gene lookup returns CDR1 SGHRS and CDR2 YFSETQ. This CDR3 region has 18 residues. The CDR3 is CASSRRTSGRANTGELFF. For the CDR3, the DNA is TGCGCCAGCAGCAGAAGGACTAGCGGGAGAGCCAACACCGGGGAGCTGTTTTTT.

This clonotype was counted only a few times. As DNA, the CDR3 is TGTGCCAGCTCACCACGCCCAACTAGCGGGAGTGGAAATGAGCAGTTCTTC. Translated: CASSPRPTSGSGNEQFF. This chain joins TRBV18 and TRBJ2-1; 11 bases agree with TRBD2. V lost 1 base to trimming and J lost 7 bases; unmatched junction nucleotides: 9. From germline, CDR1 is KGHSH and CDR2 LQKENI. The CDR3 has 17 amino acids. The full variable domain, in which reference TRBV18 and TRBJ2-1 provide the parts outside the CDR3, is NAGVMQNPRHLVRRRGQEARLRCSPMKGHSHVYWYRQLPEEGLKFMVYLQKENIIDESGMPKERFSAEFPKEGPSILRIQQVVRGDSAAYFCASSPRPTSGSGNEQFFGPGTRLTVL.

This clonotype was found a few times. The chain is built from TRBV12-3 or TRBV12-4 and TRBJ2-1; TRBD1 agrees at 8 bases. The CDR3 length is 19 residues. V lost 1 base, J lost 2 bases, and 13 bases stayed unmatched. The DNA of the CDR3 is TGTGCCAGCAGTTTAGAGACAGGGGCCGCAAAGACTACCTACAATGAGCAGTTCTTC. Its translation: CASSLETGAAKTTYNEQFF.

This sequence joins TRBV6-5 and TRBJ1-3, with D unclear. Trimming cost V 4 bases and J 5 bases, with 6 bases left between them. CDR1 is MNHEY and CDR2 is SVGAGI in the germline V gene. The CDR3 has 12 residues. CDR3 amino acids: CASSSNRNTIYF. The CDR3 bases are TGTGCCAGCAGTTCAAACCGAAACACCATATATTTT.

In DNA form, the CDR3 reads TGCAGTGCTAGTAGAAACCCGGGCGCCGGGGAGCTGTTTTTT. Protein: CSASRNPGAGELFF. This rearrangement joins TRBV20-1 to TRBJ2-2; unclear D gene. The CDR3 is 14 residues long. Trimming stripped 3 bases from V and 6 bases from J, with 14 bases between. Germline CDR1 DFQATT, CDR2 SNEGSKA (reference sequence).

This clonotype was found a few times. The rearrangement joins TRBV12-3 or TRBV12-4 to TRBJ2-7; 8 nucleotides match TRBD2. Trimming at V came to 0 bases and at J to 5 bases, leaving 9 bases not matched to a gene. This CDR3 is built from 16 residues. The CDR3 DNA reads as TGTGCCAGCAGTTTAGCAGCGGGAGCACGAAGGAACGAGCAGTACTTC. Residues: CASSLAAGARRNEQYF.

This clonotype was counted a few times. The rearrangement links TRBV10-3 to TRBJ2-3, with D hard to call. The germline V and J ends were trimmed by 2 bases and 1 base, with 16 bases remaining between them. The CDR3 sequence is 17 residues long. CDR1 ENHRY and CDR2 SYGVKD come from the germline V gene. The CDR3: CAISETRGLAGTDTQYF. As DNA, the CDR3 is TGTGCCATCAGTGAGACAAGAGGTTTAGCTGGCACAGATACGCAGTATTTT.

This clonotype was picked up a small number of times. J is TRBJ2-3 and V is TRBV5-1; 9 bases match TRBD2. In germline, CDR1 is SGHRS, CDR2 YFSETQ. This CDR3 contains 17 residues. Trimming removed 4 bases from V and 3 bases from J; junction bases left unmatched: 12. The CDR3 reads CASSPTKHSGRTDTQYF. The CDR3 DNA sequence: TGCGCCAGCAGCCCAACCAAACATAGCGGGAGAACAGATACGCAGTATTTT.

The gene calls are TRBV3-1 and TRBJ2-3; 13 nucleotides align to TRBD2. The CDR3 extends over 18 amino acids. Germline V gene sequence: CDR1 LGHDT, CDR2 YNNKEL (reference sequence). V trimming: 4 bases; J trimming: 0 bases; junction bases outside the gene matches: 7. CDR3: CASSPRLAGGMSTDTQYF. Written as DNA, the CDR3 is TGTGCCAGCAGCCCAAGACTAGCGGGGGGAATGAGCACAGATACGCAGTATTTT.

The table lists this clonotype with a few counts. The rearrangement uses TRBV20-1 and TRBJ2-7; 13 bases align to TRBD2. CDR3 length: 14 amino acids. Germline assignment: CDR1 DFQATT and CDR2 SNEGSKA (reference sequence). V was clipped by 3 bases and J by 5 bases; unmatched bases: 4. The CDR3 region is CSARTGTSGDEQYF. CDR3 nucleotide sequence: TGCAGTGCTAGGACCGGGACTAGCGGGGACGAGCAGTACTTC.

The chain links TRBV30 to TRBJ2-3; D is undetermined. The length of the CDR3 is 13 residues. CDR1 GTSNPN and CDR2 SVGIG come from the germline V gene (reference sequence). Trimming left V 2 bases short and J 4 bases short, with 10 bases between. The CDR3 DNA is TGTGCCTGGAGTCAAGGTCCGCCAGATACGCAGTATTTT. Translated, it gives CAWSQGPPDTQYF.

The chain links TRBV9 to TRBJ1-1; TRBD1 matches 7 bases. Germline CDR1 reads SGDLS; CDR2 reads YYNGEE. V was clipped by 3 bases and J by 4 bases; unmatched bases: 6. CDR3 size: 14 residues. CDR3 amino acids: CASSDGTEATEAFF. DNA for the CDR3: TGTGCCAGCAGCGATGGGACAGAAGCCACTGAAGCTTTCTTT.

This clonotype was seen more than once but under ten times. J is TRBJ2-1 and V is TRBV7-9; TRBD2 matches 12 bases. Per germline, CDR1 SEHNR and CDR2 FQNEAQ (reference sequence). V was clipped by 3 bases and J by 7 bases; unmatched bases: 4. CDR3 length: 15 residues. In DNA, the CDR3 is TGTGCCAGCAGCTTCTGGACTAGCGGGGAAAATGAGCAGTTCTTC. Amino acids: CASSFWTSGENEQFF.

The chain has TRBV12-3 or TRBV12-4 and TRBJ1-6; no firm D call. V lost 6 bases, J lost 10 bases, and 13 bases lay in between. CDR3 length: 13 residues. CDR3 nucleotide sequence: TGTGCCAGCAGCCCCAGGCAGAGATCACCCCTCCACTTT. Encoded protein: CASSPRQRSPLHF.

CDR3 nucleotide sequence: TGTGCCAGCAGCTTAGTATGGACAGGTGAAGCTTTCTTT. This sequence encodes CASSLVWTGEAFF. The chain couples TRBV7-8 to TRBJ1-1, with 7 bases fitting TRBD1. The CDR3 loop spans 13 amino acids. CDR1 is SGHVS, CDR2 FQNEAQ, per germline. With 1 base clipped from V and 7 bases from J, the junction kept 3 bases outside the gene matches.

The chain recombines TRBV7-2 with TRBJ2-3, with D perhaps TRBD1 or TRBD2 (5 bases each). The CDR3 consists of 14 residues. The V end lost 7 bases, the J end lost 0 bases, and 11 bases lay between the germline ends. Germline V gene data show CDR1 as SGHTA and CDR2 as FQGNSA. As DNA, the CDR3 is TGTGCCAGCACCATTGGGGGAAGCACAGATACGCAGTATTTT. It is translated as CASTIGGSTDTQYF.